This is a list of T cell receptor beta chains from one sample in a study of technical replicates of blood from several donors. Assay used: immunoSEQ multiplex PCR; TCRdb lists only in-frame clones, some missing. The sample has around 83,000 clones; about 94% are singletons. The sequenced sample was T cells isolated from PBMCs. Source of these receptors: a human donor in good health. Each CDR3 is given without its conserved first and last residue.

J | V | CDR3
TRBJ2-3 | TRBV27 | ASSQVSGRKTDTQY
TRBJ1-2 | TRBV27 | ASAPGGKGYGYT
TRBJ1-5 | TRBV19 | ASSIDVQGEINQPQH
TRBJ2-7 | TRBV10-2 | ASRRLAGAAYEQY
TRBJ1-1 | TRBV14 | ASSQGQGWTEAF
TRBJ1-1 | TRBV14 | ASSLSVNTEAF
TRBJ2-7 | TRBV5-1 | ASSRDRAYEQY
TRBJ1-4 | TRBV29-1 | SVSSRVTNEKLF
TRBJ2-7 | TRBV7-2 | ASSLARGSEQY
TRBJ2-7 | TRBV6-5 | ASSFTTSGVYEQY
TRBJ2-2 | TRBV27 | ASSFPRAGELF
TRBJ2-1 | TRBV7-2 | ASSSKWEQF
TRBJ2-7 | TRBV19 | ASSPRGSRPYEQY
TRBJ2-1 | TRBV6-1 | ASSWGTPPGNEQF
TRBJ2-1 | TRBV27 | ASGDSRYNEQF
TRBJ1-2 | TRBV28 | ASSLPASSYGYT
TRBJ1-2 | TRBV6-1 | ASSVPEGARGYT
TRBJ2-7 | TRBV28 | ASHQGDRIYEQY
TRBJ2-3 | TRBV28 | ASRESSTDTQY
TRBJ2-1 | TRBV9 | ASSGGGSSYNEQF
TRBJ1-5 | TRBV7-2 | ASSPAPSGNQPQH
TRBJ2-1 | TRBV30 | AWSAWDRGQYEQF
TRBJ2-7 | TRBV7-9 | ASSPSYEQY
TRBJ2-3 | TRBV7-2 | ASSSWTSGRVTDTQY
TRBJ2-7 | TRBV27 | ASSPRPTSYEQY
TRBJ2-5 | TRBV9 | ASSVGAGKGETQY
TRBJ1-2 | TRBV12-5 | ASGLEEGYGYT
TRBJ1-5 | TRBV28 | ASSPSEFNQPQH
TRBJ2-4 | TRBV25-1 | ASSPLGQATRGKNIQY